The sequence of this TCR beta chain was determined in a study of T cell changes during pregnancy in multiple sclerosis. Germline V gives CDR1 MNHNY, CDR2 SVGAGI (reference sequence). The length of the CDR3 is 11 residues. Trimming stripped 7 bases from V and 2 bases from J, with 5 bases between. The data were produced by immunoSEQ multiplex PCR, yet TCRdb's version contains in-frame clones alone and is incomplete. The repertoire holds roughly 35,000 clones, with about 90% as singletons. The sample consisted of CD4+ T cells from peripheral blood mononuclear cells, taken after pregnancy. The source of this sequence is a female donor with multiple sclerosis, enrolled in a pregnancy study. The genes are TRBV6-6 and TRBJ1-2, with unresolved D. The CDR3, as DNA: TGTGCCAGCACCGAGAACTATGGCTACACCTTC. Amino acids: CASTENYGYTF.